This T cell receptor beta chain appears in the sequencing data of a study of shared clonotypes between healthy human individuals. Study results and caveats: Large depth notwithstanding, sorted-subset sequencing proved incomplete by rarefaction. Compared with clonotypes that all four donors shared, non-shared clonotypes had lower generation probabilities.

This CDR3 contains 11 residues. Trimming took off 9 bases at V and 4 bases at J, with 9 bases between the two ends. Germline V CDR1 and CDR2: MNHNS, SASEGT. With regard to this clone: What it binds is not known.

Researchers partitioned CD4+ cells into CD45RA+ naive and CD45RA-negative memory subsets. Assay: immunoSEQ multiplex PCR; the TCRdb copy retains only in-frame clones and omits some. The table includes about 1 million clones, about 75% detected once. The rearrangement joins TRBV6-1 to TRBJ1-2; a possible D gene is TRBD1 (6 bases). The sequencing sample was made of memory CD4+ T cells sorted from blood. Described subset: CD45RA-negative fraction. This TCR was sampled from a man between 18 and 35 years old in good health. The DNA for the CDR3 is TGTGCCAGTGGACAGTTCTATGGCTACACCTTC. This encodes CASGQFYGYTF.